The present TCR beta chain was sequenced within a study of T cell repertoires in ileal Crohn's disease (dated by TCRdb to between 2018 and 2020). At the level of the whole study: The median duration of disease was around 7.3 years, and at the time of surgery less than 40% of patients were active smokers. Surgery was performed for a complication in all patients, with stricturing disease in roughly 60% and penetrating disease in approximately 40%. About half of the patients received postoperative therapy: about a dozen received thiopurines and 15 to 20 received anti-TNF agents. A prospective multicentre cohort supplied the roughly 57 Crohn's disease patients whose TCR repertoires were analysed. The study was conducted in parallel with a multicentre cohort that was designed to identify predictors of early endoscopic recurrence following ileocolonic resection. A Rutgeerts score above i0 was used to define endoscopic postoperative recurrence. A total of 171 mucosal samples from 60 or so patients were sequenced, collected from several sites on the surgical specimen and at postoperative endoscopy.

Including the terminal cysteine and phenylalanine, the CDR3 comprises 13 residues. The DNA shown is the 39-base CDR3, in frame from base 1. CDR1 and CDR2 are read off the germline V gene (reference sequence) as SSHAT and FNYEAQ. Comment on this clone: The antigen it binds to is not known. One end of the junction fails to match germline, which may point to a read error.

What the work shows at the level of the full study, not this receptor alone: Higher high-frequency clone percentages at surgery were associated with endoscopic recurrence; all patients with clonality above 26.8% (18/57) had recurrence. A significantly higher proportion of clonal expansions was observed in active smokers at surgery than in non-smokers (approximately 26% vs 17%, p=0.02). Sorted CD8 T cells carried more high-frequency clones than CD4 T cells, suggesting mucosal expansions were mainly CD8. Only a subgroup of patients, of unstated size, had their mucosal CD4 and CD8 T cells sorted and sequenced.

Roughly 500 nanograms of biopsy DNA per sample were submitted for commercial TCRB immunosequencing. A two-step, amplification bias-controlled multiplex PCR was used by Adaptive Biotechnology to amplify CDR3 regions from genomic DNA. Primers for every V and J gene segment were used in the first PCR, and barcodes and Illumina adapters were added in the second PCR. An Illumina instrument was used to sequence the CDR3 libraries. The authors processed their data as follows. The analysis used both the pipelines supplied by the vendor and custom analysis of the raw data in R/Bioconductor with R version 3.3.0. Clonality, ranging from 0 to 1, was calculated as the inverse of the normalised Shannon entropy of all productive clones. High-frequency clones were defined as the repertoire share of the top 100 clones, retaining only clones passing a 95% confidence test. Overlap between samples was measured with the Morisita-Horn index, while repertoire diversity was measured with the Simpson index. The clones in this table, taken by TCRdb from immuneACCESS, are in-frame only. Not every clone is retained; where verified, under half of the shortfall comes from an unresolved V gene, and the cause of the rest is unknown. The V and J calls and clone size come from that table; D and trimming were worked out from the DNA. The sample profile shows approximately 4,500 clones; 70% to 80% of them were found once. In total, the top ten clones hold around a fifth of the sample.

Adults with ileal or ileocolonic Crohn's disease and an indication for ileocolonic resection were eligible for inclusion. Before DNA extraction, whole ileal mucosal biopsies were kept frozen at -80 degrees C. Genomic DNA was isolated from frozen whole biopsies using a TRizol-based method, and the DNA was quantified with a NanoDrop 2000 spectrophotometer. The TCR comes from an adult with Crohn's disease. Sequences were obtained from ileal tissue. The chain joins TRBV7-7 to TRBJ1-1, with the D gene call left open. The DNA reads TGTGCTAGCAGCTCGGGGAGGAACACTGAAGCTTTCTTT. This sequence encodes CASSSGRNTEAFF.